The entry below describes one T cell receptor (beta chain). A junction boundary mismatches the germline segment, possibly from a read error. The data stem from a study of human T cells and chemical hapten exposure. Across the study: How much TCR each sample yielded varied, mostly because pooled library volumes differed slightly.

The CDR3 has 14 residues. Time point meaning: healthy volunteer bleed at 2 weeks. RNA extraction used unfractionated whole blood as the source of total RNA. The study's library attached unique molecular identifiers to single cDNA molecules. Methods used by the authors: Approximately 100,000 TCRs per sample was the median, with a range of about 20,000 to 690,600. TCRdb processed the RACE reads anew with MiXCR; each CDR3 protein has one entry. Here the V and J calls rest on TCRdb's processing, not on the authors' analysis. The sample lists around 130,000 distinct CDR3 sequences, about 9% occurring once.

The receptor's source is a male donor in good health. Some clones in this sample may be carry-over from other donors' samples. V and J are TRBV12-3 or TRBV12-4 and TRBJ1-5; TRBD1 might be the D (5 bases). Material for sequencing was whole blood. The CDR3 nucleotides read TGTGCCAGCAGTTTAAGGGGTGCAGGTCAGCCCCGGCATTTT. Amino acids: CASSLRGAGQPRHF.